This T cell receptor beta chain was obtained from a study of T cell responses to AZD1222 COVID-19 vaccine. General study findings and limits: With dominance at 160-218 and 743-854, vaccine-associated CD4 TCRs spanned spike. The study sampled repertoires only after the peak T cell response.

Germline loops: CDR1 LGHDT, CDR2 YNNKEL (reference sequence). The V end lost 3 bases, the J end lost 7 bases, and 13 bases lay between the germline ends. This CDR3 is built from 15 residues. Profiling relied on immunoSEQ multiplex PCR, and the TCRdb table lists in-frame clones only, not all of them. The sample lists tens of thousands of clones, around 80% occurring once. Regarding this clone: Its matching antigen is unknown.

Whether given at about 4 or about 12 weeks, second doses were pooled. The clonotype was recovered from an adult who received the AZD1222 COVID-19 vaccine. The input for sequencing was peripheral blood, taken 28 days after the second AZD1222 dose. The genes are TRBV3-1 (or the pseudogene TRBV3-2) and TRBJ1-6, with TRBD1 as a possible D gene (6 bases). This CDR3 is CASSQGGHSNSPLHF. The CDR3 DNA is TGTGCCAGCAGCCAGGGGGGGCACTCGAATTCACCCCTCCACTTT.